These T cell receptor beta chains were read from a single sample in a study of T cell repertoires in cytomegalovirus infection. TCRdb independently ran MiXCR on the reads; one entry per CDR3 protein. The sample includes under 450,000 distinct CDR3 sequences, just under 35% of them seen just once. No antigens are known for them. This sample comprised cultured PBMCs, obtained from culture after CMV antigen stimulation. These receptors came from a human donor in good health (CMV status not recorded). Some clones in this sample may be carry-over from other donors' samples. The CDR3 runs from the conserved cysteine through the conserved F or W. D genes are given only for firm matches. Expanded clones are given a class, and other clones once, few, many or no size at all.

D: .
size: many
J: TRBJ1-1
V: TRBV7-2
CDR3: CASSEGRNTEAFF
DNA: TGTGCCAGCAGCGAGGGGCGGAACACTGAAGCTTTCTTT

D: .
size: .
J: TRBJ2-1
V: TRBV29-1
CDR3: CSLVGYNEQFF
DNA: TGCAGCTTAGTGGGATACAATGAGCAGTTCTTC

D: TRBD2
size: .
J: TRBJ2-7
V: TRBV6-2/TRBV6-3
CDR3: CASRRPSGSGSYEQYF
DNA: TGTGCCAGCAGGCGACCTAGCGGGAGTGGGTCCTACGAGCAGTACTTC

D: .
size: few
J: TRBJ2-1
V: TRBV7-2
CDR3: CASSPLSSVLYNEQFF
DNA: TGTGCCAGCAGCCCCCTCTCTAGCGTGCTCTACAATGAGCAGTTCTTC

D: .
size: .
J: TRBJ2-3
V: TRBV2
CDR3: CASRPRDGDTQYF
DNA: TGTGCCAGCAGGCCCCGGGACGGAGATACGCAGTATTTT

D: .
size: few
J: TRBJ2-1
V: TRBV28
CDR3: CASSELRQDNEQFF
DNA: TGTGCCAGCAGCGAGTTGAGGCAAGACAATGAGCAGTTCTTC

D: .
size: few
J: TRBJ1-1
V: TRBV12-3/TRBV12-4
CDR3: CASTRQDKDTEAFF
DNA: TGTGCCAGCACCCGACAGGATAAGGACACTGAAGCTTTCTTT

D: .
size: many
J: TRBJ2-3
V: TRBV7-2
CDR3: CASSLAPGQGLGATDTQYF
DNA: TGTGCCAGCAGCTTAGCGCCGGGACAAGGACTAGGGGCCACAGATACGCAGTATTTT

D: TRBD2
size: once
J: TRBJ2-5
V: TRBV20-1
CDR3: CSARRAGLETQYF
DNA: TGCAGTGCGCGCCGAGCGGGACTAGAGACCCAGTACTTC

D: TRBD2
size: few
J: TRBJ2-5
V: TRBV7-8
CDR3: CASSFAIAGVRETQYF
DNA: TGTGCCAGCAGCTTCGCAATAGCGGGAGTACGCGAGACCCAGTACTTC

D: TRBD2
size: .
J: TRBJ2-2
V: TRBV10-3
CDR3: CAISGSGLAGTGELCF
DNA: TGTGCCATCAGTGGGTCGGGACTAGCTGGCACCGGGGAGCTGTGTTTT

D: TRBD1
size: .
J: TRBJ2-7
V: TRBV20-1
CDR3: CSADYRDRGFPEQYF
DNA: TGCAGTGCTGATTACCGGGACAGGGGCTTTCCCGAGCAGTACTTC

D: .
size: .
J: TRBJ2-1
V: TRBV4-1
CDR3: CASSLHETRVYNEQFF
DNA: TGCGCCAGCAGCCTTCATGAGACTAGGGTCTACAATGAGCAGTTCTTC

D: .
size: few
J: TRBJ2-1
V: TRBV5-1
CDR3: CASSAPESSYNEQFF
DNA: TGCGCCAGCAGCGCACCGGAGAGCTCCTACAATGAGCAGTTCTTC

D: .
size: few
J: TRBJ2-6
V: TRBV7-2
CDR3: CASSDPGRGANVLTF
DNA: TGTGCCAGCAGCGACCCAGGACGCGGGGCCAACGTCCTGACTTTC

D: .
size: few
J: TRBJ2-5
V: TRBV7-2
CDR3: CASSLVGQGGYLKGTQYF
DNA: TGTGCCAGCAGCTTAGTGGGGCAGGGGGGCTACCTTAAAGGGACCCAGTACTTC

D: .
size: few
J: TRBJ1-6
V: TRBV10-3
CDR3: CAIRREESPLHF
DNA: TGTGCCATCAGGAGGGAGGAGTCACCCCTCCACTTT

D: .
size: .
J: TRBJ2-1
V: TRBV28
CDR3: CASNRPPASYNEQFF
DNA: TGTGCCAGCAATCGACCCCCAGCCTCCTACAATGAGCAGTTCTTC

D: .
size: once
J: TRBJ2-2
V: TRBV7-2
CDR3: CASRPTSRGTGELFF
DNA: TGTGCCAGCAGACCGACTAGTCGGGGCACCGGGGAGCTGTTTTTT

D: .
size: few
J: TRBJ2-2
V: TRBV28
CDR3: CASRLTGARAGELFF
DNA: TGTGCCAGCAGATTGACAGGCGCTCGGGCCGGGGAGCTGTTTTTT

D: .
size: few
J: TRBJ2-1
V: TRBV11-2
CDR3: CASSLVSENYNEQFF
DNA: TGTGCCAGCAGCTTAGTTAGCGAGAACTACAATGAGCAGTTCTTC

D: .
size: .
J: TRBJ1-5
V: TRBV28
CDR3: CASSLWAQGNQPQHF
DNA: TGTGCCAGCAGTTTATGGGCACAGGGAAATCAGCCCCAGCATTTT

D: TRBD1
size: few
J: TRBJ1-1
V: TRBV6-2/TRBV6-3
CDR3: CASSSGTGEVFF
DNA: TGTGCCAGCAGTTCCGGGACAGGGGAGGTTTTCTTT

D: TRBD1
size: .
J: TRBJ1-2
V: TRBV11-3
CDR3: CASSPGTVFSGYTF
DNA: TGTGCCAGCAGCCCCGGGACAGTTTTCTCTGGCTACACCTTC

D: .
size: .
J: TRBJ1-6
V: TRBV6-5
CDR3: CASSSRARGSPLHF
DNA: TGTGCCAGCAGTTCCCGGGCCCGAGGGTCACCCCTCCACTTT

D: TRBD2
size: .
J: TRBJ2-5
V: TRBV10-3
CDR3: CAISETSGEETQYF
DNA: TGTGCCATCAGTGAGACTAGCGGAGAAGAGACCCAGTACTTC

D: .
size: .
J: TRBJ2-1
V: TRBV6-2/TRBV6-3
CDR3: CASSYFTGRVRGESSYNEQFF
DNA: TGTGCCAGCAGTTACTTTACAGGGCGGGTCAGGGGGGAGAGCTCCTACAATGAGCAGTTCTTC

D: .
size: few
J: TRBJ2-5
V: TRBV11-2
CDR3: CARDLRAQRLQETQYF
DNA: TGTGCCAGGGACTTAAGGGCCCAACGCCTTCAAGAGACCCAGTACTTC

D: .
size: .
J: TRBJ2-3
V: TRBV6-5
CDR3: CATGPPSTDTQYF
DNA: TGTGCCACCGGCCCCCCGAGCACAGATACGCAGTATTTT

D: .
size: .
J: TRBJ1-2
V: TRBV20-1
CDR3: CSASSVQGRSGYTF
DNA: TGCAGTGCCAGCTCCGTTCAGGGGAGGTCTGGCTACACCTTC

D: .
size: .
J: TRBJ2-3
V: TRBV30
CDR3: CAWSANLGNTQYF
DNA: TGTGCCTGGAGCGCCAACCTCGGGAATACGCAGTATTTT

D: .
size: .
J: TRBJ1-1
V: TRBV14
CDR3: CASSQTDRTEAFF
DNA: TGTGCCAGCAGCCAAACAGATCGTACTGAAGCTTTCTTT

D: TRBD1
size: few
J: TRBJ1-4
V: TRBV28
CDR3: CGTGQLNEKLFF
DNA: TGTGGGACGGGACAGCTTAATGAAAAACTGTTTTTT

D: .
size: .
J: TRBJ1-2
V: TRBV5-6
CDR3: CASSRAGGLNYGYTF
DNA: TGTGCCAGCAGCCGGGCGGGGGGGCTGAACTATGGCTACACCTTC

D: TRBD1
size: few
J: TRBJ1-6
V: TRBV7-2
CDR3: CASRYRTGRANSPLHF
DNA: TGTGCCAGCAGATATAGGACAGGGCGTGCCAATTCACCCCTCCACTTT

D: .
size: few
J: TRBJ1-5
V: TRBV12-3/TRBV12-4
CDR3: CASSFGPQPQHF
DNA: TGTGCCAGCAGTTTTGGCCCTCAGCCCCAGCATTTT

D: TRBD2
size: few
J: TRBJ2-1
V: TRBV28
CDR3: CASSPSGRVYNEQFF
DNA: TGTGCCAGCAGTCCGAGCGGGAGAGTCTACAATGAGCAGTTCTTC

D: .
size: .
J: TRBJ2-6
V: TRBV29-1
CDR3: CSVEVGSGANVLTF
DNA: TGCAGCGTTGAAGTAGGATCTGGGGCCAACGTCCTGACTTTC